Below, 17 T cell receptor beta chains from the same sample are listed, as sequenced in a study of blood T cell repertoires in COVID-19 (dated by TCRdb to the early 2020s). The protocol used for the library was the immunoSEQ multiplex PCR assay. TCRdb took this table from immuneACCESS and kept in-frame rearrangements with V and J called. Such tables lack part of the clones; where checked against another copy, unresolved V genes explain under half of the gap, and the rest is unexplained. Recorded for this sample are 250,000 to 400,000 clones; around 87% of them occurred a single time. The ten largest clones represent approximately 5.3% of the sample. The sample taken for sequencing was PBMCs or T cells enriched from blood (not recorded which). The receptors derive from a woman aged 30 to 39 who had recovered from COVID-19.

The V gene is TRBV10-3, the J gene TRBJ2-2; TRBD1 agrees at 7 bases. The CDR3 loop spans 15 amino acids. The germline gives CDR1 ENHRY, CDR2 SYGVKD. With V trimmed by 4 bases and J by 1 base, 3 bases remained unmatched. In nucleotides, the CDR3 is TGTGCCATCAGTGGGGACAGCTTGAACACCGGGGAGCTGTTTTTT. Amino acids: CAISGDSLNTGELFF.

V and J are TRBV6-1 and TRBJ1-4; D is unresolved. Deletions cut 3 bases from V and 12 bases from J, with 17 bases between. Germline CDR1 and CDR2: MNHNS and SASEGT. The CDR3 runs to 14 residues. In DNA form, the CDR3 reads TGTGCCAGCAGTGACCACCTATGGAGCCCGGAACTGTTTTTT. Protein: CASSDHLWSPELFF.

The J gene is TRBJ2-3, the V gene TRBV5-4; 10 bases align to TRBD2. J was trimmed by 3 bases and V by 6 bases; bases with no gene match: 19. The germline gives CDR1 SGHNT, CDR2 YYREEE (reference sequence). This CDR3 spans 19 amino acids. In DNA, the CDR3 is TGTGCCAGCACCTCCCCGGGTAGCGGGGGGCTGGGTGTTACAGATACGCAGTATTTT. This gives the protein CASTSPGSGGLGVTDTQYF.

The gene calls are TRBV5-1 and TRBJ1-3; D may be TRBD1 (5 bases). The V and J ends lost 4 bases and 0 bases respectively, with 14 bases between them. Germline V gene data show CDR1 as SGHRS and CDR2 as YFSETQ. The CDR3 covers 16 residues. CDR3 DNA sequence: TGCGCCAGCAGCCAAGGGACTCTAAACTCTGGAAACACCATATATTTT. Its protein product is CASSQGTLNSGNTIYF.

The CDR3 region has the DNA TGTGCCAGCAGACCGACGACTAGCTCCTACAATGAGCAGTTCTTC. Protein: CASRPTTSSYNEQFF. The chain links TRBV2 to TRBJ2-1, with D maybe TRBD2 (6 bases). The ends were cut back, 6 bases at V and 0 bases at J, with 12 bases in the middle. Germline loops: CDR1 SNHLY, CDR2 FYNNEI. The CDR3 contains 15 residues.

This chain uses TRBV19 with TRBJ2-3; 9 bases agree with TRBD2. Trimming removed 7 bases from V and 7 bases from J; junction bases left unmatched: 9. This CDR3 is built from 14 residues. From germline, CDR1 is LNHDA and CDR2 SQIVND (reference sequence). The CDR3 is CASKSSGGRNTQYF. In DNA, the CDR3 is TGTGCCAGTAAATCGAGCGGGGGGCGAAATACGCAGTATTTT.

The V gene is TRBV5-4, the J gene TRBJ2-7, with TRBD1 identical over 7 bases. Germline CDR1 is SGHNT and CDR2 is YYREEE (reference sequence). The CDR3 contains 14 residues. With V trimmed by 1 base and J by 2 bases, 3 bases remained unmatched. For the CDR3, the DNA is TGTGCCAGCAGCTTGAGGGGACAGCCCTACGAGCAGTACTTC. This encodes CASSLRGQPYEQYF.

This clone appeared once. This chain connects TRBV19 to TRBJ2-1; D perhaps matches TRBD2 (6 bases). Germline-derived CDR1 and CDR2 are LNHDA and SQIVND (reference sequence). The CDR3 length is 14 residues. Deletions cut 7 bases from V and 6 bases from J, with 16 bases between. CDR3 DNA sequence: TGTGCCAGTAACCGGGACTCACTTTCCAATGAGCAGTTCTTC. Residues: CASNRDSLSNEQFF.

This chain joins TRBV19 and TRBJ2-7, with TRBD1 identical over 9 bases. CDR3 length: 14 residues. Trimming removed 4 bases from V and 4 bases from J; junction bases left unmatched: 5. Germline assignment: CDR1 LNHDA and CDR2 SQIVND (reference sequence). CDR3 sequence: CASSRSQGAYEQYF. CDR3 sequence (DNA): TGTGCCAGTAGTAGGTCACAGGGGGCATACGAGCAGTACTTC.

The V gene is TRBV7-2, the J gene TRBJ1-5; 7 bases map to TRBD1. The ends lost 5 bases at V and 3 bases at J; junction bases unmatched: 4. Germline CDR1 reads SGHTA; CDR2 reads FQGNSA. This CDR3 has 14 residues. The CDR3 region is CASSPRGHNQPQHF. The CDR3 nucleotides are TGTGCCAGCAGCCCTAGGGGGCACAATCAGCCCCAGCATTTT.

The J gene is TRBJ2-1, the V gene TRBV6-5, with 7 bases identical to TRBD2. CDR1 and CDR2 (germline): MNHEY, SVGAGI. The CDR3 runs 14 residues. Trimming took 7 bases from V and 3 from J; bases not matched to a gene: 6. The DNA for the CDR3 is TGTGCCAGCACTCCCTCGGGGGGCTACAATGAGCAGTTCTTC. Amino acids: CASTPSGGYNEQFF.

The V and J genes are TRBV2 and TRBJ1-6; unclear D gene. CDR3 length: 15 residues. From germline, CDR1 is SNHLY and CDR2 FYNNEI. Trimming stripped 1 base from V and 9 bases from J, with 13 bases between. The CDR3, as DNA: TGTGCCAGCAGTGAAGGAGTGGGCAGGATTTCACCCCTCCACTTT. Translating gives CASSEGVGRISPLHF.

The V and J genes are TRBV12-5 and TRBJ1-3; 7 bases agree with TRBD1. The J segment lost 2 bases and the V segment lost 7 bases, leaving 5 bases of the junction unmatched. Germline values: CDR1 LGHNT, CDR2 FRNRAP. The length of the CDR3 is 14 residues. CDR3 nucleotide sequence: TGTGCTAGTGCTAAAGGGACAGCTGGAAACACCATATATTTT. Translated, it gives CASAKGTAGNTIYF.

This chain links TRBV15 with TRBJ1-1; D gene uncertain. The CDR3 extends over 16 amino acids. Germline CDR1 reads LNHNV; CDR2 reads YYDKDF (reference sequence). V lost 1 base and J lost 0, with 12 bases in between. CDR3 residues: CATSRVQIHMNTEAFF. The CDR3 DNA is TGTGCCACCAGCAGAGTACAGATCCACATGAACACTGAAGCTTTCTTT.

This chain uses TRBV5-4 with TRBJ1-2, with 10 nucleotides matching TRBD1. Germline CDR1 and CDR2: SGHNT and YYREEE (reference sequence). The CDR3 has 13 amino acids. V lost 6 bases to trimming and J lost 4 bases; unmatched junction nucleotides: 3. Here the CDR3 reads CASTRTGGYGYTF. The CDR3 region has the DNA TGTGCCAGCACTAGGACAGGGGGCTATGGCTACACCTTC.

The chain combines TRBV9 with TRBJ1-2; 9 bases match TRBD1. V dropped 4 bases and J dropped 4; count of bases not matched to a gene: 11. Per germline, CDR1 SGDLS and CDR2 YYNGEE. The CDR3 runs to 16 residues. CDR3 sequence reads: CASSPAGDRAIYGYTF. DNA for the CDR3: TGTGCCAGCAGCCCAGCGGGGGACAGGGCGATCTATGGCTACACCTTC.

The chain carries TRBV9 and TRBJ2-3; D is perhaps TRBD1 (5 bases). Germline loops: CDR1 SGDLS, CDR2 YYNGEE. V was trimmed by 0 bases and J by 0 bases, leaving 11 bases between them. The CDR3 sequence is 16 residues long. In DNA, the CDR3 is TGTGCCAGCAGCGTAGGAGGTGGGGCCAGCACAGATACGCAGTATTTT. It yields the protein CASSVGGGASTDTQYF. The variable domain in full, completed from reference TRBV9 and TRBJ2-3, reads DSGVTQTPKHLITATGQRVTLRCSPRSGDLSVYWYQQSLDQGLQFLIQYYNGEERAKGNILERFSAQQFPDLHSELNLSSLELGDSALYFCASSVGGGASTDTQYFGPGTRLTVL.